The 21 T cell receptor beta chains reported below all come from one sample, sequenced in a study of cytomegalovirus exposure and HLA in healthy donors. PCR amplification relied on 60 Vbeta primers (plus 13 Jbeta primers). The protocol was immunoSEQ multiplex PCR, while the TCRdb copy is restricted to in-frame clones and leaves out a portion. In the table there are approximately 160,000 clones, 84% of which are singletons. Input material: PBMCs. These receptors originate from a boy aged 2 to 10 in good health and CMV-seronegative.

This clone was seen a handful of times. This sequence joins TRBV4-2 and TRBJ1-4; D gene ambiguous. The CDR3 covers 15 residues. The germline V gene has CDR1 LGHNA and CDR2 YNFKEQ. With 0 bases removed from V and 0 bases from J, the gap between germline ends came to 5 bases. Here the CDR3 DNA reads TGTGCCAGCAGCCAAGACCGGGCAACTAATGAAAAACTGTTTTTT. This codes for CASSQDRATNEKLFF.

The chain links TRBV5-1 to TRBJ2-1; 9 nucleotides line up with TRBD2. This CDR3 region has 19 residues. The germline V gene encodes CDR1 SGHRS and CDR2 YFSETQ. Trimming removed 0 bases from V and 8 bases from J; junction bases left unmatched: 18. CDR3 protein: CASSLEPRRAGGFPYEQFF. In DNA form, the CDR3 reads TGCGCCAGCAGCTTGGAACCCCGGAGGGCGGGAGGGTTTCCGTATGAGCAGTTCTTC.

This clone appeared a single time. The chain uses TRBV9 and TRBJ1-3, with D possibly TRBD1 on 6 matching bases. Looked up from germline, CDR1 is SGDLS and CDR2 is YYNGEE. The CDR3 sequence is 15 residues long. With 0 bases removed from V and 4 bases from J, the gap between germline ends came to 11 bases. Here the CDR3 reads CASSVGPGEGNTIYF. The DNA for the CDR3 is TGTGCCAGCAGCGTAGGCCCAGGGGAGGGAAACACCATATATTTT.

The CDR3 coding sequence is TGTGCCAGCAGCCCCTCAACAGGGCAGTTCTTC. This sequence encodes CASSPSTGQFF. The J gene is TRBJ2-1, the V gene TRBV11-2, with a tentative D call TRBD1 (5 bases). Trimming cost V 5 bases and J 12 bases, with 11 bases left between them. The length of the CDR3 is 11 residues. Germline values: CDR1 SGHAT, CDR2 FQNNGV.

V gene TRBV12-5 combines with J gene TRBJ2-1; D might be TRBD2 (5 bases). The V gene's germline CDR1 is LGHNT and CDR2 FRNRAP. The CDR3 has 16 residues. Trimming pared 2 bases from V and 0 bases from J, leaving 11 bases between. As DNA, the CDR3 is TGTGCTAGTGGTTTGAGGGTAGGGAGCTCCTACAATGAGCAGTTCTTC. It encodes CASGLRVGSSYNEQFF.

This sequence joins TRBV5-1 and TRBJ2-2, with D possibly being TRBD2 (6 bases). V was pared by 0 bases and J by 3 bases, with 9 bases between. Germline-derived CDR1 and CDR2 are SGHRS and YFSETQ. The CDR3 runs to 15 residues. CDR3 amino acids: CASSLAGSYTGELFF. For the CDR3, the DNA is TGCGCCAGCAGCTTGGCCGGGAGTTACACCGGGGAGCTGTTTTTT.

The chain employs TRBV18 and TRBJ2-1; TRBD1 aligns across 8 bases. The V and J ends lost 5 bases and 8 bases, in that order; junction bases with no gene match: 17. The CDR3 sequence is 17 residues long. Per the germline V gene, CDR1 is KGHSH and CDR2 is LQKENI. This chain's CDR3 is CASSAWTGKVNPDEQFF. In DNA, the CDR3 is TGTGCCAGCTCAGCTTGGACAGGGAAGGTGAATCCGGATGAGCAGTTCTTC.

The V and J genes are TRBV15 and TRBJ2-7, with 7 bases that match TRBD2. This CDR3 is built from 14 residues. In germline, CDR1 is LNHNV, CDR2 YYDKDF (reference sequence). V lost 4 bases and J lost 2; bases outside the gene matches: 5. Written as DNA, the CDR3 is TGTGCCACCAGCATGAAAGGACTAGCCTACGAGCAGTACTTC. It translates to CATSMKGLAYEQYF.

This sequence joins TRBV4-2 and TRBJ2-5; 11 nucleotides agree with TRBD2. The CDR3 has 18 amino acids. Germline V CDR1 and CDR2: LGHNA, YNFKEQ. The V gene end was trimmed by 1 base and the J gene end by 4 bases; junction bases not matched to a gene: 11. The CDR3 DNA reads TGTGCCAGCAGCCAAGTTGGGCGTAGCGGGAGGGAGGGAGAGACCCAGTACTTC. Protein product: CASSQVGRSGREGETQYF.

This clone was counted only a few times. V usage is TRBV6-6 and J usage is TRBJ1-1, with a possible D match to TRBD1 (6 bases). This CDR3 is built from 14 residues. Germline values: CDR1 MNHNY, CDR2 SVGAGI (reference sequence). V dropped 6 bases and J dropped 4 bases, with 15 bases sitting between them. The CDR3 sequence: CASRVPGQLTEAFF. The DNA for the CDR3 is TGTGCCAGCAGGGTACCGGGACAACTCACTGAAGCTTTCTTT.

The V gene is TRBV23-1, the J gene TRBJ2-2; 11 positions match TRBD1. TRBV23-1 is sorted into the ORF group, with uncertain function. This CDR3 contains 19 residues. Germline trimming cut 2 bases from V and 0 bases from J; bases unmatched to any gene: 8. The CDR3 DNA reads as TGCGCCAGCAGTCAACTGGGGACAGGGGGATTTCCGAACACCGGGGAGCTGTTTTTT. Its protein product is CASSQLGTGGFPNTGELFF.

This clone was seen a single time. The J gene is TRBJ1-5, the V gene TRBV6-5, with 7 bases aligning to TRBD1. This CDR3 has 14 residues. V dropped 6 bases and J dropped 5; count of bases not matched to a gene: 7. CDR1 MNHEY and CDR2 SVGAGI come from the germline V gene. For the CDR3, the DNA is TGTGCCAGCAGACCCGACAGGGAATATCAGCCCCAGCATTTT. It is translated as CASRPDREYQPQHF.

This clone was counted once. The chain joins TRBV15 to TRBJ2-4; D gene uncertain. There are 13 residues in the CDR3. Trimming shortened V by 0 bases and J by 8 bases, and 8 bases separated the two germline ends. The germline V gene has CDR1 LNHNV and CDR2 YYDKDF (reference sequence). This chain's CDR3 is CATSRDYGDIQYF. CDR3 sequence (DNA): TGTGCCACCAGCAGAGATTACGGTGACATTCAGTACTTC.

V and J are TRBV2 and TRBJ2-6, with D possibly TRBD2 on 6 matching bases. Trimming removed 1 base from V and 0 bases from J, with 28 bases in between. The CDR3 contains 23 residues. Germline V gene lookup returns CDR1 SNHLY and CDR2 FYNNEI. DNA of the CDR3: TGTGCCAGCAGTGAAGTTTCATTTGGGAGCAGGAGGGCACTTGGCTCTGGGGCCAACGTCCTGACTTTC. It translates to CASSEVSFGSRRALGSGANVLTF.

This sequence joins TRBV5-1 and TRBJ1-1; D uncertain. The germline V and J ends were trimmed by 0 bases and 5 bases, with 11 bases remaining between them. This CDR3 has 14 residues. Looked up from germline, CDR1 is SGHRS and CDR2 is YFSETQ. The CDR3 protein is CASSLAVGRTEAFF. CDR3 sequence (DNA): TGCGCCAGCAGCTTGGCTGTGGGGAGAACTGAAGCTTTCTTT.

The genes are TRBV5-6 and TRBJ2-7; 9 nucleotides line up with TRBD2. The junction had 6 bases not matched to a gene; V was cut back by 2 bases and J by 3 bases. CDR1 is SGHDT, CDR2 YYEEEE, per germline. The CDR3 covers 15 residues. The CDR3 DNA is TGTGCCAGCAGCTTTCTAGCGGGGATACTCTACGAGCAGTACTTC. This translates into CASSFLAGILYEQYF.

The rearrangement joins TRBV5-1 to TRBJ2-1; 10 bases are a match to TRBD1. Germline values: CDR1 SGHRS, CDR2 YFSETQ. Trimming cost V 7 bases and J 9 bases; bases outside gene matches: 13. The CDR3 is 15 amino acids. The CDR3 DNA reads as TGCGCCAGCCTCAGAGGACAGGGGGATTTGGGTGAGCAGTTCTTC. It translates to CASLRGQGDLGEQFF.

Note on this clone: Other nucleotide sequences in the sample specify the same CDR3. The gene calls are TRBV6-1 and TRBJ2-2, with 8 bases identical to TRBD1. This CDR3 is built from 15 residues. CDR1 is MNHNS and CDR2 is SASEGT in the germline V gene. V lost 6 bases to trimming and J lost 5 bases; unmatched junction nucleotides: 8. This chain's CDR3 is CASSLQGAYTGELFF. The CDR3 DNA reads TGTGCCAGCAGCCTCCAGGGGGCATATACCGGGGAGCTGTTTTTT.

The CDR3 region has the DNA TGTGCCAGCAGTATGTCCTTGACTTTCCTCAATGAGCAGTTCTTC. Amino acids: CASSMSLTFLNEQFF. V is TRBV7-9 and J is TRBJ2-1; no clear D gene. Germline assignment: CDR1 SEHNR and CDR2 FQNEAQ (reference sequence). The CDR3 spans 15 residues. The ends were cut back, 6 bases at V and 6 bases at J, with 18 bases in the middle.

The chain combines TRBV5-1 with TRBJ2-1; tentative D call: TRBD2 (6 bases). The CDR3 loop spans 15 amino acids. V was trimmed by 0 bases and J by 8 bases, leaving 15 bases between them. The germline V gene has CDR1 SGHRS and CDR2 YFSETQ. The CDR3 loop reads CASSLGGGMGDEQFF. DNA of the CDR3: TGCGCCAGCAGCTTGGGGGGCGGGATGGGCGATGAGCAGTTCTTC.

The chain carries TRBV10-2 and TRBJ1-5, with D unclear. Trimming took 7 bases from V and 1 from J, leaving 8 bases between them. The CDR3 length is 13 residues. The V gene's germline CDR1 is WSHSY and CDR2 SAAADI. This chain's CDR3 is CASTPVSNQPQHF. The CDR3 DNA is TGCGCCAGCACCCCCGTAAGCAATCAGCCCCAGCATTTT.